This T cell receptor beta chain was found in a study of T cell responses to AZD1222 COVID-19 vaccine. The data were produced by immunoSEQ multiplex PCR, yet TCRdb's version contains in-frame clones alone and is incomplete. The table lists roughly 120,000 clones, approximately 90% of them singletons. Trimming pared 0 bases from V and 7 bases from J, leaving 16 bases between. The length of the CDR3 is 15 residues. The germline gives CDR1 SGDLS, CDR2 YYNGEE. The sequence was collected from an adult in good health. The material was peripheral blood, obtained on day 0 of AZD1222 vaccination. J is TRBJ1-2 and V is TRBV9; tentative D call: TRBD1 (6 bases). The CDR3 protein is CASSVGDYEGGGYTF. The CDR3 DNA sequence: TGTGCCAGCAGCGTAGGGGATTATGAAGGGGGTGGCTACACCTTC.